The present T cell receptor beta chain was sequenced within a study of chemoradiotherapy in HPV16-positive cancers. Study results and limitations: HPV-responsive T-cell expansion during chemoradiotherapy was linked to improved recurrence-free survival in HPV16-positive patients. Non-HPV-specific T cells did not expand in tumors during treatment, whereas candidate HPV-specific clones and E7-related motifs did. The functional HPV-specific definition rests on just a couple of HPV16-positive patients.

Assay used: immunoSEQ multiplex PCR; TCRdb lists only in-frame clones, some missing. This repertoire shows over 15,000 clones, about nine tenths found once; its top ten account for about 2.3%. Comments on this clone: The antigen is undetermined.

Germline V gene lookup returns CDR1 SQVTM and CDR2 ANQGSEA. Trimming removed 7 bases at V and 1 base at J, with 13 bases between. The CDR3 extends over 13 amino acids. This TCR derives from a human donor with HPV-associated anogenital cancer. The chain is built from TRBV29-1 and TRBJ1-1; tentative D call: TRBD1 (6 bases). This material consisted of blood, taken from a patient who underwent chemoradiotherapy. CDR3 nucleotide sequence: TGCAGCGCGGAAGGACAGCAGAACACTGAAGCTTTCTTT. Its protein is CSAEGQQNTEAFF.